The clone carrying this T cell receptor beta chain was found a few times. The data are from a study of blood T cells in healthy people across ages. The use of a sample-barcoded 5' primer and a J-beta primer mix characterized a second PCR of roughly 7 to 11 cycles. TCRdb analysed the 5' RACE reads with MiXCR anew, one entry per CDR3 protein. Found here are 1.5 million to 2 million distinct CDR3 sequences, approximately 30% of them singletons; the top ten hold 7.7%. With V trimmed by 2 bases and J by 6 bases, 1 base remained unmatched. Germline V gene lookup returns CDR1 MNHNY and CDR2 SVGAGI (reference sequence). CDR3 length: 14 amino acids.

The clonotype originates from a woman in her 30s in good health. The chain carries TRBV6-6 and TRBJ2-4; 10 nucleotides align to TRBD1. The sequencing input was blood. CDR3: CASSYRDRGNIQYF. In nucleotides, the CDR3 is TGTGCCAGCAGTTACCGGGACAGGGGAAACATTCAGTACTTC.